The clone carrying this TCR beta chain was seen once. The data stem from a study of T-cell reconstitution after alpha-beta-depleted transplantation in children. This CDR3 comprises 15 residues. The V gene's germline CDR1 is SNHLY and CDR2 FYNNEI. The germline V and J ends were trimmed by 4 bases and 2 bases, with 12 bases remaining between them. Unique molecular identifiers were incorporated into the prepared TCRbeta library. MiXCR was run by TCRdb on the PCR reads, yielding one entry per CDR3 protein. The sample contains 65,000 to 90,000 distinct CDR3 sequences, about a tenth of which appear only once.

V usage is TRBV2 and J usage is TRBJ2-1, with a weak D call TRBD1 (5 bases). Sequenced material: PBMCs, taken before TCRalphabeta/CD19-depleted stem cell transplant. The TCR originated in a boy between 10 and 17 years old with acute myeloid leukemia, due to receive a stem cell transplant. The CDR3 spells CASSGTNVPYNEQFF. The DNA for the CDR3 is TGTGCCAGCAGTGGGACAAACGTACCCTACAATGAGCAGTTCTTC.